The 10 T cell receptor beta chains below all came from one sample that was sequenced in a study of blood T cell repertoires in COVID-19 (TCRdb year 2020). The library was generated by the immunoSEQ multiplex PCR assay. TCRdb took over this immuneACCESS table, retaining in-frame rearrangements with V and J assigned. Such tables are incomplete; in checked studies, under half of the missing clones stem from an unresolved V gene, and the remainder is unexplained. The sample records about 150,000 clones, 80% to 85% of which are singletons. The ten biggest clones cover approximately 8.4% of the sample. Sequencing was performed on PBMCs or T cells enriched from blood (not recorded which). The source is a woman between 45 and 60 years old who had recovered from COVID-19.

The gene calls are TRBV9 and TRBJ2-2; 7 nucleotides agree with TRBD2. The junction had 2 bases not matched to a gene; V was cut back by 2 bases and J by 4 bases. The CDR3 consists of 14 residues. Germline CDR1 SGDLS, CDR2 YYNGEE. The CDR3 bases are TGTGCCAGCAGCGTGGCGGGAGTCACCGGGGAGCTGTTTTTT. It codes for CASSVAGVTGELFF.

The table lists this clone with a few counts. The chain carries TRBV28 and TRBJ2-3; D remains unclear. Per germline, CDR1 MDHEN and CDR2 SYDVKM. The CDR3 spans 14 residues. V was pared by 7 bases and J by 2 bases, with 13 bases between. The CDR3 DNA sequence: TGTGCCAGCACCTCCGAGCGCCCCACAGATACGCAGTATTTT. Translated: CASTSERPTDTQYF.

The J gene is TRBJ1-1, the V gene TRBV12-3 or TRBV12-4; no clear D. The V end was cut by 5 bases, the J end by 1 base, with 5 bases between. The CDR3 has 12 residues. The CDR3 coding sequence is TGTGCCAGCAGTCGAGAGAACACTGAAGCTTTCTTT. Protein: CASSRENTEAFF.

V usage is TRBV4-2 and J usage is TRBJ1-2, with D possibly being TRBD1 (6 bases). Germline V gene data show CDR1 as LGHNA and CDR2 as YNFKEQ. The CDR3 has 17 amino acids. Deletions cut 0 bases from V and 0 bases from J, with 14 bases between. This CDR3 reads CASSQDWGQGPNYGYTF. As DNA, the CDR3 is TGTGCCAGCAGCCAAGATTGGGGGCAGGGGCCTAACTATGGCTACACCTTC.

A single count supports this clone. The chain joins TRBV5-4 to TRBJ2-5; D is undetermined. CDR3 length: 13 amino acids. Germline assignment: CDR1 SGHNT and CDR2 YYREEE (reference sequence). Trimming left V 1 base short and J 0 bases short, with 4 bases between. CDR3 protein: CASSLRDQETQYF. The DNA for the CDR3 is TGTGCCAGCAGCTTGCGCGACCAAGAGACCCAGTACTTC. The full variable domain, rest sourced from reference TRBV5-4 and TRBJ2-5, is ETGVTQSPTHLIKTRGQQVTLRCSSQSGHNTVSWYQQALGQGPQFIFQYYREEENGRGNFPPRFSGLQFPNYSSELNVNALELDDSALYLCASSLRDQETQYFGPGTRLLVL.

This chain connects TRBV4-2 to TRBJ1-6; 10 positions agree with TRBD1. CDR3 size: 16 residues. Trimming cost V 0 bases and J 16 bases; bases outside gene matches: 12. Germline-derived CDR1 and CDR2 are LGHNA and YNFKEQ. CDR3 DNA: TGTGCCAGCAGCCAAGATACCGGGACAGGGGTTTTCTCGCTCCACTTT. It specifies CASSQDTGTGVFSLHF.

This clone has only one observation. This chain uses TRBV28 with TRBJ2-5; a possible D gene is TRBD2 (5 bases). Trimming shortened V by 6 bases and J by 5 bases, and 10 bases separated the two germline ends. Looked up from germline, CDR1 is MDHEN and CDR2 is SYDVKM. The CDR3 has 12 amino acids. In DNA form, the CDR3 reads TGTGCCAGCAGGAAACCGGGGGAGACCCAGTACTTC. It translates to CASRKPGETQYF.

V is TRBV28 and J is TRBJ2-3; D is perhaps TRBD2 (6 bases). This CDR3 has 15 residues. Germline assignment: CDR1 MDHEN and CDR2 SYDVKM. Trimming cost V 6 bases and J 6 bases, with 19 bases left between them. In DNA, the CDR3 is TGTGCCAGCAGCGAAGGGTACGCGGGGAAGGATACGCAGTATTTT. Encoded protein: CASSEGYAGKDTQYF.

The chain joins TRBV10-3 to TRBJ2-3; 9 nucleotides match TRBD2. The V and J ends lost 8 bases and 2 bases, in that order; junction bases with no gene match: 5. CDR1 is ENHRY and CDR2 is SYGVKD in the germline V gene. The CDR3 runs to 14 residues. DNA for the CDR3: TGTGCCATCGGGGAGCGGGAGGCCACAGATACGCAGTATTTT. This codes for CAIGEREATDTQYF.

The chain employs TRBV5-8 and TRBJ1-6; TRBD1 is a possible D gene (6 bases). Trimming removed 4 bases from V and 9 bases from J, with 20 bases in between. Germline V gene lookup returns CDR1 SGHTS and CDR2 YDEGEE. The CDR3 runs 16 residues. The CDR3 region has the DNA TGTGCCAGCAGCCTACAAGCAGGGGCGCCGGTTTCACCCCTCCACTTT. This gives the protein CASSLQAGAPVSPLHF.